Below, 17 T cell receptor beta chains from the same sample are listed, as sequenced in a study of T cells after yellow fever vaccination. In TCRdb, the 5' RACE reads were re-called with MiXCR into one record per CDR3 protein. The table includes hundreds of thousands of distinct CDR3 sequences, approximately 13% detected once. Sequenced here: PBMCs, sampled on the day of the yellow fever booster vaccination. Every receptor here comes from a man aged 30 to 45 who received the YFV17D yellow fever vaccine.

The chain couples TRBV5-1 to TRBJ2-3, with D hard to call. Per germline, CDR1 SGHRS and CDR2 YFSETQ. This CDR3 is built from 18 residues. V shed 2 bases and J shed 2 bases, with 21 bases lying between them. For the CDR3, the DNA is TGCGCCAGCAGCTTCCGCATCTCGGCCAACCAAAACACAGATACGCAGTATTTT. Residues: CASSFRISANQNTDTQYF.

Points on this clonotype: This may be a read error, as it is one base from a much larger clone. This sequence joins TRBV28 and TRBJ2-7; D is unclear. The V gene's germline CDR1 is MDHEN and CDR2 SYDVKM. Deletions cut 8 bases from V and 0 bases from J, with 5 bases between. This CDR3 is built from 11 residues. The CDR3 is CASGNSYEQYF. The CDR3 nucleotides read TGTGCCAGCGGCAACTCCTACGAGCAGTACTTC.

In this sample, this clonotype turned up a few times. The gene calls are TRBV11-2 and TRBJ2-7; D is possibly TRBD2 (5 bases). The CDR3 covers 15 residues. Per the germline V gene, CDR1 is SGHAT and CDR2 is FQNNGV. V lost 1 base, J lost 2 bases, and 12 bases lay in between. CDR3 amino acids: CASSLGASRPYEQYF. The CDR3, as DNA: TGTGCCAGCAGCTTAGGGGCTAGCCGACCCTACGAGCAGTACTTC.

Only a few counts were recorded for this clonotype. The gene calls are TRBV29-1 and TRBJ2-3; perhaps TRBD2 as D (5 bases). The V end was cut by 5 bases, the J end by 11 bases, with 20 bases between. The CDR3 sequence is 13 residues long. The germline gives CDR1 SQVTM, CDR2 ANQGSEA. Here the CDR3 reads CSVPAHGVVGQYF. The CDR3 coding sequence is TGCAGCGTTCCTGCCCACGGGGTCGTGGGGCAGTATTTT.

The rearrangement joins TRBV5-1 to TRBJ2-7; D gene uncertain. The germline V and J ends were trimmed by 4 bases and 3 bases, with 11 bases remaining between them. The CDR3 sequence is 13 residues long. CDR1 and CDR2 from the germline V gene are SGHRS and YFSETQ. In DNA form, the CDR3 reads TGCGCCAGCAGCCCTTTGAGCATCTACGAGCAGTACTTC. Protein: CASSPLSIYEQYF.

Only a few counts were recorded for this clonotype. The chain links TRBV20-1 to TRBJ1-4; unclear D gene. V shed 3 bases and J shed 6 bases, with 11 bases lying between them. Germline V lookup: CDR1 DFQATT, CDR2 SNEGSKA (reference sequence). The CDR3 contains 13 residues. CDR3 protein: CSASKGVDEKLFF. In DNA form, the CDR3 reads TGCAGTGCTAGTAAGGGAGTTGATGAAAAACTGTTTTTT.

This rearrangement joins TRBV29-1 to TRBJ2-7; possibly TRBD2 for D (7 bases). V was trimmed by 7 bases and J by 0 bases, leaving 16 bases between them. CDR3 size: 14 residues. Germline assignment: CDR1 SQVTM and CDR2 ANQGSEA. CDR3 DNA sequence: TGCAGCGCCGGCTCTCGGGGGGCCTCCTACGAGCAGTACTTC. Amino acids: CSAGSRGASYEQYF.

The rearrangement joins TRBV5-1 to TRBJ2-5, with D possibly TRBD1 on 6 matching bases. In germline, CDR1 is SGHRS, CDR2 YFSETQ. V shed 0 bases and J shed 3 bases, with 9 bases lying between them. The CDR3 is 14 amino acids. This chain's CDR3 is CASSLGGRKETQYF. CDR3 coding DNA: TGCGCCAGCAGCTTGGGGGGGCGGAAAGAGACCCAGTACTTC.

V usage is TRBV7-2 and J usage is TRBJ1-1, with a weak D call TRBD1 (5 bases). Germline CDR1 SGHTA, CDR2 FQGNSA. This CDR3 region has 14 residues. V lost 5 bases and J 5 bases, leaving 15 bases between the germline ends. This CDR3 reads CASSPTRGPTEAFF. Written as DNA, the CDR3 is TGTGCCAGCAGCCCTACCCGGGGACCGACTGAAGCTTTCTTT.

The rearrangement links TRBV6-2 or TRBV6-3 to TRBJ2-4, with D unresolved. This CDR3 contains 13 residues. The ends were cut back, 6 bases at V and 4 bases at J, with 10 bases in the middle. CDR1 is MNHEY, CDR2 SVGEGT, per germline. For the CDR3, the DNA is TGTGCCAGCAGACCGGGCCTTAAAAACATTCAGTACTTC. Translation gives CASRPGLKNIQYF.

The DNA for the CDR3 is TGTGCCAGCAGTGGCCCGGGGGGATTTAGTTCACCCCTCCACTTT. Translated, it gives CASSGPGGFSSPLHF. V usage is TRBV6-1 and J usage is TRBJ1-6, with a possible D match to TRBD1 (5 bases). This CDR3 has 15 residues. Germline CDR1 and CDR2: MNHNS and SASEGT. V lost 4 bases and J 9 bases, leaving 16 bases between the germline ends.

The V gene is TRBV12-3 or TRBV12-4, the J gene TRBJ2-2; 8 bases are a match to TRBD2. The junction had 9 bases not matched to a gene; V was cut back by 5 bases and J by 7 bases. This CDR3 is 15 amino acids long. CDR3 nucleotide sequence: TGTGCCAGCAGTGATAGCGGGGAGAGCGGCGGGGAGCTGTTTTTT. Its translation is CASSDSGESGGELFF.

This clonotype has just a few counts. The V call is TRBV6-5, the J call TRBJ2-3; maybe TRBD1 (6 bases). Trimming took 0 bases from V and 0 from J, leaving 10 bases between them. This CDR3 comprises 16 residues. Per the germline V gene, CDR1 is MNHEY and CDR2 is SVGAGI. CDR3 sequence: CASSYSGQGSTDTQYF. The CDR3 DNA follows: TGTGCCAGCAGTTACTCTGGGCAGGGGAGCACAGATACGCAGTATTTT.

The J gene is TRBJ2-1, the V gene TRBV24-1; 8 bases agree with TRBD2. This CDR3 comprises 20 residues. J gave up 3 bases and V 3 bases, and 18 bases lay outside the gene matches. The germline CDR1 and CDR2 sequences are KGHDR and SFDVKD. CDR3 DNA sequence: TGTGCCACCAGTGATCCATCGACTAGCGAGACGCCCCTGGGCTACAATGAGCAGTTCTTC. This gives the protein CATSDPSTSETPLGYNEQFF.

The chain is built from TRBV7-2 and TRBJ2-7, with TRBD2 identical over 13 bases. This CDR3 contains 17 residues. Per the germline V gene, CDR1 is SGHTA and CDR2 is FQGNSA. V shed 5 bases and J 0 bases; nucleotides not matched to a gene: 7. As DNA, the CDR3 is TGTGCCAGCAGCCGACTAGCGGGAGGCCAGAGCTCCTACGAGCAGTACTTC. Translating it yields CASSRLAGGQSSYEQYF.

The chain has TRBV25-1 and TRBJ2-3; TRBD1 matches at 10 bases. The germline CDR1 and CDR2 sequences are MGHDK and SYGVNS. The trim removed 5 bases at V and 1 base at J, leaving 12 bases unmatched. The CDR3 consists of 18 residues. The CDR3 is CASSPIPGQGSRTDTQYF. The CDR3, as DNA: TGTGCCAGCAGTCCAATTCCGGGACAGGGGTCCCGCACAGATACGCAGTATTTT.

V gene TRBV6-1 combines with J gene TRBJ2-1, with D tentatively TRBD1 (6 bases). CDR3 length equals 15 residues. Trimming took off 6 bases at V and 1 base at J, with 13 bases between the two ends. The germline CDR1 and CDR2 sequences are MNHNS and SASEGT. The CDR3 region is CASRKDRWSYNEQFF. The DNA for the CDR3 is TGTGCCAGCAGGAAAGACAGGTGGTCCTACAATGAGCAGTTCTTC.